This entry concerns a single T cell receptor (beta chain). Its matching antigen is unknown. This entry belongs to a study of CXCR3-negative and CXCR3-positive naive CD8 T cells. Study-level points and caveats: Hydrophobicity was higher for TRB CDR3s found in CXCR3-positive naive cells than in CXCR3-negative naive cells.

UMI-tagged TRB cDNA libraries were built via 5' RACE. TCRdb re-called the 5' RACE reads and catalogs CDR3 proteins one per entry, DNA excluded. This table holds about 5,700 distinct CDR3 sequences. The CDR3 extends over 17 amino acids. CDR1 is SQVTM and CDR2 is ANQGSEA in the germline V gene. The specimen sequenced was naive CXCR3+ CD8+ T cells from blood. The subset denotes: CD45RO-CCR7+CD27+CD95- naive CD8+ T cells expressing CXCR3 (TNR3+). This TCR was recovered from a human donor in good health. Some clones in this sample may be carry-over from other donors' samples. The rearrangement uses TRBV29-1 and TRBJ2-3; the D call of TRBD2 rests on TCRdb alone, since no DNA is present to check it. The CDR3 sequence is CSVEDFTAGGPTDTQYF.